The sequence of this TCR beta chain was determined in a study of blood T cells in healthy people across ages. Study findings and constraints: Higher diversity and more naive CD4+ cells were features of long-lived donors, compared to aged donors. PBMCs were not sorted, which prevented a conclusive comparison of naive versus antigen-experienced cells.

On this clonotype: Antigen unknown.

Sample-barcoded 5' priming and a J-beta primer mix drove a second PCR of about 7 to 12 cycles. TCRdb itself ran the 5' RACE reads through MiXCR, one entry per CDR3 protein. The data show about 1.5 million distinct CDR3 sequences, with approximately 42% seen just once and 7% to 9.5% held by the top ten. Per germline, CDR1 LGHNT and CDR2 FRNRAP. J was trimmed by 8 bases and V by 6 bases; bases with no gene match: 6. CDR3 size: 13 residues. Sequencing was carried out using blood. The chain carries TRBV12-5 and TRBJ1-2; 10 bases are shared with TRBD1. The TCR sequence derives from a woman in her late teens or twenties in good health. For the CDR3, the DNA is TGTGCTAGTGGCTCGACAGGGGGCGAGGGCTACACCTTC. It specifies CASGSTGGEGYTF.